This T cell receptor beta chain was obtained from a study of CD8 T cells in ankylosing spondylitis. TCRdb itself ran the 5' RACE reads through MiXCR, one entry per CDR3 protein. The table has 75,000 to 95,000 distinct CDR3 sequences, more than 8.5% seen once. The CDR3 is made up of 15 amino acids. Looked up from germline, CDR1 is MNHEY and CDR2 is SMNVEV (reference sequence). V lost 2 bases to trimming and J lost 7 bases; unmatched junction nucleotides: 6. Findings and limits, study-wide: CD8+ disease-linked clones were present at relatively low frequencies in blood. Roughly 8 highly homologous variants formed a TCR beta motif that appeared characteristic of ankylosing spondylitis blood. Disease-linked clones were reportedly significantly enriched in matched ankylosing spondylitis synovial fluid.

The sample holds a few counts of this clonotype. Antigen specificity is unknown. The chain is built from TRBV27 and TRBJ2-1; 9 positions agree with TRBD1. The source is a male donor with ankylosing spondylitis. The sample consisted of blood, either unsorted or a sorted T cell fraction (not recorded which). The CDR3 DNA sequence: TGTGCCAGCAGTTTAAAGACAGGGGGTTTTAATGAGCAGTTCTTC. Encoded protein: CASSLKTGGFNEQFF.